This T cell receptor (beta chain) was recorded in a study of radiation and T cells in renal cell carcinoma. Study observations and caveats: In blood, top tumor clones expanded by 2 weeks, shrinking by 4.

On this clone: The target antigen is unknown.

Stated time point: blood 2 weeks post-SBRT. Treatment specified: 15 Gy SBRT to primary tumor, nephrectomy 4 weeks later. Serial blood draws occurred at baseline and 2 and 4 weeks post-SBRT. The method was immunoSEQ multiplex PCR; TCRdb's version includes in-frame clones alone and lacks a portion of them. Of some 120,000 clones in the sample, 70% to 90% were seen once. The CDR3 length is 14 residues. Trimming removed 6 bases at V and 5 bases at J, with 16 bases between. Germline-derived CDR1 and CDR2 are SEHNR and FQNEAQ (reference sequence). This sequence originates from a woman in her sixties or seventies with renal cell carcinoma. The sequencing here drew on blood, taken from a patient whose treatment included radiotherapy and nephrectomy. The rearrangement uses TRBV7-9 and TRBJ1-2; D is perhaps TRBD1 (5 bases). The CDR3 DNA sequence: TGTGCCAGCAGTTGGGACCGCTTGGGGTATGGCTACACCTTC. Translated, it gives CASSWDRLGYGYTF.